The clone carrying this T cell receptor (beta chain) was recorded a few times. Its matching antigen is unknown. These data originate in a study of T-cell memory formation after mild COVID-19. Study-wide results and limits: Mostly located in CM and EM were contracting CD4+ clones, with contracting CD8+ clones located in EMRA.

Via MiXCR, TCRdb re-called the 5' RACE reads, giving one row per CDR3 protein. The table has a few hundred thousand distinct CDR3 sequences, 16% seen once. CDR1 and CDR2 from the germline V gene are LNHDA and SQIVND (reference sequence). The V end lost 10 bases, the J end lost 5 bases, and 19 bases lay between the germline ends. CDR3 length: 14 residues. J is TRBJ2-3 and V is TRBV19, with D possibly TRBD2 on 7 matching bases. The sequence derives from a man aged 18 to 29 who had mild COVID-19 (a few samples of this study predate the infection). Cell type and time point are not known. The sample consisted of PBMCs or a T cell subset sorted from them (not recorded which). CDR3 nucleotide sequence: TGTGCCACTCAAAGGGGGGGCCCGGGAGATACGCAGTATTTT. It specifies CATQRGGPGDTQYF.